The rows below give T cell receptor beta chains drawn from one sample of a study of low-dose radiotherapy and immunotherapy resistance in tumors. TCRdb re-analysed the reads in MiXCR, keeping a single row per CDR3 protein. This sample yields roughly 54,000 distinct CDR3 sequences, of which roughly a quarter are seen a single time; around 5% belongs to the top ten. The specimen was PBMCs, collected before treatment. The source is a male donor with prostate cancer. The CDR3 runs from the conserved cysteine through the conserved F or W. Each record gives: J gene, V gene, D gene, clone size, CDR3 protein, CDR3 DNA. The D gene is left open where the match is weak. Some rows have no size entry. The others give once, few or many, or a class for an expanded clone.

J: TRBJ1-5
V: TRBV4-1
D: -
size: -
CDR3: CASSQEPGVGGNQPQHF
DNA: TGCGCCAGCAGCCAAGAACCGGGGGTAGGGGGCAATCAGCCCCAGCATTTT

J: TRBJ2-5
V: TRBV5-4
D: TRBD1
size: many
CDR3: CASSLIQGAQETQYF
DNA: TGTGCCAGCAGCTTAATTCAGGGGGCCCAAGAGACCCAGTACTTC

J: TRBJ1-2
V: TRBV29-1
D: TRBD1
size: many
CDR3: CSVEVRTGGDYGYTF
DNA: TGCAGCGTTGAAGTCAGGACAGGGGGCGACTATGGCTACACCTTC

J: TRBJ2-5
V: TRBV20-1
D: TRBD2
size: many
CDR3: CSASEPTSVKETQYF
DNA: TGCAGTGCTAGCGAACCGACTAGCGTGAAAGAGACCCAGTACTTC

J: TRBJ1-5
V: TRBV28
D: TRBD1
size: few
CDR3: CASSLTDRAQPQHF
DNA: TGTGCCAGCAGTTTAACGGACAGGGCCCAGCCCCAGCATTTT

J: TRBJ1-5
V: TRBV20-1
D: -
size: many
CDR3: CSANPRGSSNQPQHF
DNA: TGCAGTGCCAACCCAAGGGGCAGTAGCAATCAGCCCCAGCATTTT

J: TRBJ2-3
V: TRBV6-2/TRBV6-3
D: -
size: many
CDR3: CASSSNMAGVGDHTQYF
DNA: TGTGCCAGCAGTTCCAATATGGCAGGGGTGGGGGACCATACGCAGTATTTT

J: TRBJ2-1
V: TRBV29-1
D: TRBD2
size: many
CDR3: CSVDGTSGGTGNEQFF
DNA: TGCAGCGTTGACGGGACTAGCGGGGGGACGGGAAATGAGCAGTTCTTC

J: TRBJ2-1
V: TRBV9
D: -
size: many
CDR3: CASSGGMTYNEQFF
DNA: TGTGCCAGCAGCGGGGGGATGACATACAATGAGCAGTTCTTC

J: TRBJ2-7
V: TRBV12-3/TRBV12-4
D: -
size: many
CDR3: CASRALHEQYF
DNA: TGTGCCAGCAGAGCTCTCCACGAGCAGTACTTC